The rows below give T cell receptor beta chains drawn from one sample of a study of metastatic and nonmetastatic thyroid tumors. TCRdb reassembled clones from the PCR reads with MiXCR. The sample carries over 15,000 clones, 23% recorded once. Sample: tumor tissue. The receptors were gathered from a female donor with papillary thyroid cancer or a benign thyroid nodule (not recorded which). Some clones in this sample may be carry-over from other donors' samples. Each CDR3 is given with its conserved first and last residue. D genes are given only for firm matches. Some rows have no size entry. The others give once, few or many, or a class for an expanded clone.

TRBJ2-7,TRBD2,-,TRBV2,TGTGCCAGCACCAGCGGGAGGGTAGCCCCTGGCGAGCAGTACTTC,CASTSGRVAPGEQYF
TRBJ1-6,-,many,TRBV6-1,TGTGCCAGCAGAGACAGCCAGGAGAGCTCACCCCTCCACTTT,CASRDSQESSPLHF
TRBJ2-1,TRBD2,many,TRBV7-9,TGTGCCAGCAGCTACCCTAGCGGGAGTTATGAGCAGTTCTTC,CASSYPSGSYEQFF
TRBJ2-2,TRBD1,many,TRBV29-1,TGCAGCGTGGGCTGGGACAGGACGAACACCGGGGAGCTGTTTTTT,CSVGWDRTNTGELFF
TRBJ1-2,-,-,TRBV27,TGTGCCAGCAGTCTATTAGGTACAGGGTTTGGCTACACCTTC,CASSLLGTGFGYTF
TRBJ2-3,TRBD2,-,TRBV11-1,TGTGCCAGCAGCTTAGGCAAGGCGGGAGTGCCCACAGATACGCAGTATTTT,CASSLGKAGVPTDTQYF
TRBJ2-1,TRBD2,many,TRBV12-5,TGTGCTAGTGGAGAGAGCGGGAGAGGGTACAATGAGCAGTTCTTC,CASGESGRGYNEQFF
TRBJ1-6,-,many,TRBV13,TGTGCCAGCAGCCAACGTGGGGAGGGCTCACCCTTCCACTTT,CASSQRGEGSPFHF
TRBJ2-3,TRBD2,many,TRBV10-3,TGTGCCATCAGTGACGCCGCGGGAGGATTATCAGATACGCAGTATTTT,CAISDAAGGLSDTQYF
TRBJ2-7,TRBD1,-,TRBV28,TGTGCCAGCAGTTCCGGGACAGCTTCCTACGAGCAGTACTTC,CASSSGTASYEQYF
TRBJ2-2,-,once,TRBV11-1,TGTGCCAGCAGCTATAAAACAACCAGGGAAACCGGGGAGCTGTTTTTT,CASSYKTTRETGELFF
TRBJ2-3,-,many,TRBV30,TGTGCCTGGAGTACGACGGAGGGTGTGGATAGCACAGATACGCAGTATTTT,CAWSTTEGVDSTDTQYF
TRBJ1-6,-,-,TRBV15,TGTGCCACCAGTGCCGACAGTGGGACTAGGCCCCTCCACTTT,CATSADSGTRPLHF
TRBJ1-1,-,many,TRBV14,TGTGCCAGCAGCCAAAAGAACACTGAAGCTTTCTTT,CASSQKNTEAFF
TRBJ2-7,-,medium-sized,TRBV11-2,TGTGCCAGCAGCTTCGACCGGCCCGCCCCAACCTACGAGCAGTACTTC,CASSFDRPAPTYEQYF
TRBJ1-4,TRBD1,many,TRBV20-1,TGCAGCGCTGGGACAGTTGCAACTAATGAAAAACTGTTTTTT,CSAGTVATNEKLFF
TRBJ1-6,TRBD1,many,TRBV10-2,TGCGCCAGCTGGACAGGGAATTCACCCCTCCACTTT,CASWTGNSPLHF
TRBJ2-7,TRBD1,few,TRBV6-5,TGTGCCAGCAGTTACTCACCCGGGACAGGGGGCTACGAGCAGTACTTC,CASSYSPGTGGYEQYF
TRBJ2-2,-,many,TRBV11-1,TGTGCCAGCACCCCAGTAGGCCGGGCGAACACCGGGGAGCTGTTTTTT,CASTPVGRANTGELFF
TRBJ1-2,-,few,TRBV29-1,TGCAGCGTGGGGAGACAGTACAATAACTATGGCTACACCTTC,CSVGRQYNNYGYTF
TRBJ2-1,TRBD2,many,TRBV28,TGTGCCAGCAGTTCTGGCCGGACTAGCGGGAGGGAAACGGAGCAGTTCTTC,CASSSGRTSGRETEQFF
TRBJ1-1,-,many,TRBV7-3,TGTGCCAGCAGCTTAAGCGGGGGAAACACTGAAGCTTTCTTT,CASSLSGGNTEAFF
TRBJ2-2,-,-,TRBV5-4,TGTGCCATCAGCACAAGTGACTCCCCTGCCACCGGGGAGCTGTTTTTT,CAISTSDSPATGELFF
TRBJ2-7,-,medium-sized,TRBV7-9,TGTGCCAGCAGCTTAACCACGAGTTACGAGCAGTACTTC,CASSLTTSYEQYF
TRBJ2-7,TRBD2,-,TRBV6-1,TGTGCCAGCAAGGGTTCGGGAGGGCCCTACGAGCAGTACTTC,CASKGSGGPYEQYF
TRBJ2-1,-,many,TRBV29-1,TGCAGCGCATCGGGTGGGACAAGAACCGGGGGCGAGCAGTTCTTC,CSASGGTRTGGEQFF
TRBJ2-7,-,-,TRBV7-9,TGTGCCAGCAGCTCCGCTGGACAAGCCTATGAGCAGTACTTC,CASSSAGQAYEQYF
TRBJ2-1,TRBD1,medium-sized,TRBV18,TGTGCCAGCTCACCGCCGGGACAGGGGTACAATGAGCAGTTCTTC,CASSPPGQGYNEQFF
TRBJ2-3,-,many,TRBV18,TGTGCCAGCTCACCACCCCTCACAGATACGCAGTATTTT,CASSPPLTDTQYF
TRBJ2-1,TRBD2,many,TRBV19,TGTGCCAGTAGTATCGGGGGACTAGCGGGAGTTAGAAATGAGCAGTTCTTC,CASSIGGLAGVRNEQFF
TRBJ2-7,-,once,TRBV4-1,TGCGCCAGCAGCCCAAGTTCCTCCTACGAGCAGTACTTC,CASSPSSSYEQYF
TRBJ2-5,TRBD2,-,TRBV6-4,TGTGCCAGCAGTTCACTAGCGGGAGGTGCCCAAGAGACCCAGTACTTC,CASSSLAGGAQETQYF
TRBJ1-3,-,medium-sized,TRBV3-1,TGTGCCAGCAGCCACGGGGCTGGAAACACCATATATTTT,CASSHGAGNTIYF